Below, one TCR beta chain is given with its context. Its antigen is not identified. The record originates from a study of T cells after yellow fever vaccination. Whole-study results and caveats: The presence of abundant clonotypes contaminating from the bulk population was possible in FACS-sorted repertoires. Some clonotypes, a small share, were shared between CD4 and CD8 compartments. Booster sampling recovered most clones from primary vaccination (under 98% CD4, around 88% CD8).

The ends were cut back, 0 bases at V and 4 bases at J, with 17 bases in the middle. This CDR3 has 16 amino acids. Germline V gene data show CDR1 as DFQATT and CDR2 as SNEGSKA (reference sequence). UMIs were added to TCR cDNA along with a universal primer site when it was made by 5'RACE template switching. TCRdb reprocessed the 5' RACE reads with MiXCR, giving one entry per CDR3 protein. This sample has around 600,000 distinct CDR3 sequences, with 12% found just once. The chain links TRBV20-1 to TRBJ2-3; D may be TRBD2 (6 bases). Sequences were derived from PBMCs, sampled on the day of the yellow fever booster vaccination. The sequence derives from a man in his thirties or forties who received the YFV17D yellow fever vaccine. The CDR3 DNA reads as TGCAGTGCTAGAGACCCAGCGAGGGAGGTATCAGATACGCAGTATTTT. It is translated as CSARDPAREVSDTQYF.